In this sample, the clone carrying this T cell receptor (beta chain) turned up many times. The antigen is not known. The germline V gene encodes CDR1 SGHRS and CDR2 YFSETQ. With 5 bases removed from V and 0 bases from J, the gap between germline ends came to 12 bases. CDR3 length: 14 amino acids. TCRdb used MiXCR to reprocess the 5' RACE reads, holding one entry per CDR3 protein. The sample lists 150,000 to 200,000 distinct CDR3 sequences, around 10% occurring once. This sample is part of a study of T-cell memory formation after mild COVID-19. Across the study: TCR clusters largely stayed donor specific.

Findings and caveats of the study: Largely, contracting CD4+ clones fell within CM and EM, and contracting CD8+ clones within EMRA.

V is TRBV5-1 and J is TRBJ2-7; D call uncertain. The TCR sequence derives from a man younger than 35 who had mild COVID-19 (a few samples of this study predate the infection). Cell type and time point are not known. The sample consisted of PBMCs or a T cell subset sorted from them (not recorded which). CDR3: CASSQGPISYEQYF. CDR3 in DNA: TGCGCCAGCAGTCAAGGACCGATCTCCTACGAGCAGTACTTC.